Detailed here is one T cell receptor beta chain. The germline V gene has CDR1 MGHRA and CDR2 YSYEKL. CDR3 length equals 15 residues. The V gene end was trimmed by 1 base and the J gene end by 5 bases; junction bases not matched to a gene: 5. The sample comes from a study of cytomegalovirus exposure and HLA in healthy donors. This cohort consisted of healthy bone marrow donors. Use of 60 Vbeta and 13 Jbeta primers characterized the PCR. Profiled with immunoSEQ multiplex PCR; TCRdb holds only in-frame clones, not every one. In the table there are roughly 120,000 clones, 75% to 85% of which are singletons.

Sequencing input: PBMCs. This TCR was sampled from a man aged 50-60 years in good health and CMV-seronegative. The chain is built from TRBV4-1 and TRBJ2-3, with 8 bases that match TRBD2. The CDR3 DNA reads TGCGCCAGCAGCCAAGTGGGGACTAGTGGAGATACGCAGTATTTT. Its translation: CASSQVGTSGDTQYF.